This T cell receptor beta chain was captured in a study of blood T cell repertoires in COVID-19. The wider study: T cells, B-cell-depleted T cells, or PBMCs provided the cDNA or gDNA that served as material.

The CDR3 is made up of 16 amino acids. The J segment lost 6 bases and the V segment lost 5 bases, leaving 16 bases of the junction unmatched. The germline CDR1 and CDR2 sequences are LGHDT and YNNKEL (reference sequence). Using immunoSEQ multiplex PCR, the repertoire was profiled, and TCRdb retains in-frame clones only, with some absent. The sample has approximately 440,000 clones, 90% seen once. Sequencing was done on a sample of PBMCs or T cells enriched from blood (not recorded which). The TCR originated in a man between 18 and 29 years old who had recovered from COVID-19. The chain recombines TRBV3-1 (or the pseudogene TRBV3-2) with TRBJ2-7, with 7 bases fitting TRBD2. The CDR3 loop reads CASSSALAARTGEQYF. For the CDR3, the DNA is TGTGCCAGCAGCTCCGCCCTAGCGGCCAGGACCGGCGAGCAGTACTTC.